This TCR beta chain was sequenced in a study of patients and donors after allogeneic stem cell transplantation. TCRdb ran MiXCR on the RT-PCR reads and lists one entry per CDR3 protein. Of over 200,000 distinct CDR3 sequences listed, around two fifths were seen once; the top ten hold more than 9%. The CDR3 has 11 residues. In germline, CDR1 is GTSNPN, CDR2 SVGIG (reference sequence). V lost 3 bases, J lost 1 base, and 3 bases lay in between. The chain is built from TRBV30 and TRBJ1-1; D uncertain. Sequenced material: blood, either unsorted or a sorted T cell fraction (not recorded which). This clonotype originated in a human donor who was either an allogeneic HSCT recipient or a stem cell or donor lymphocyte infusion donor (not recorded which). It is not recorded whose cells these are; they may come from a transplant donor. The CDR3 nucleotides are TGTGCCTGGAGGGGGAACACTGAAGCTTTCTTT. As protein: CAWRGNTEAFF.